These 11 T cell receptor beta chains originate from one sample sequenced in a study of cytomegalovirus exposure and HLA in healthy donors. Use of 60 Vbeta and 13 Jbeta primers characterized the PCR. Only in-frame clones appear in the TCRdb table, and some are missing; sequencing was by immunoSEQ multiplex PCR. The sample yields 150,000 to 200,000 clones, about three quarters seen once. The specimen was PBMCs. The receptors come from a man between 18 and 35 years old in good health and CMV-seronegative.

The chain couples TRBV28 to TRBJ1-2; 8 bases map to TRBD1. The germline V gene encodes CDR1 MDHEN and CDR2 SYDVKM. The CDR3 totals 14 residues. V lost 5 bases to trimming and J lost 6 bases; unmatched junction nucleotides: 8. CDR3 region: CASSPGQGINGYTF. For the CDR3, the DNA is TGTGCCAGCAGTCCTGGACAGGGTATCAATGGCTACACCTTC.

This clone occurred once. The genes are TRBV7-2 and TRBJ1-5; D gene ambiguous. CDR1 SGHTA and CDR2 FQGNSA come from the germline V gene. Deletions cut 5 bases from V and 2 bases from J, with 7 bases between. The CDR3 sequence is 13 residues long. The CDR3: CASSPTGNQPQHF. CDR3 coding DNA: TGTGCCAGCAGCCCAACAGGCAATCAGCCCCAGCATTTT.

The V call is TRBV2, the J call TRBJ2-7, with TRBD1 as a possible D gene (5 bases). Between the trimmed V and J ends, which lost 3 bases and 0 bases, there was a span of 12 bases. Germline loops: CDR1 SNHLY, CDR2 FYNNEI. CDR3 length: 15 residues. This CDR3 is CASSDTGDFSYEQYF. The CDR3 nucleotides are TGTGCCAGCAGTGACACAGGCGACTTCTCCTACGAGCAGTACTTC.

This clone was seen a few times. The chain carries TRBV9 and TRBJ1-2; possibly TRBD1 for D (5 bases). CDR1 SGDLS and CDR2 YYNGEE come from the germline V gene. The CDR3 covers 13 residues. V shed 0 bases and J shed 8 bases, with 11 bases lying between them. CDR3 nucleotides: TGTGCCAGCAGCGTAGCGGGGGGACTAGGCTACACCTTC. This sequence encodes CASSVAGGLGYTF.

This clone has just a few counts. V is TRBV27 and J is TRBJ2-7; 10 bases map to TRBD2. The CDR3 contains 14 residues. The V and J ends lost 6 bases and 4 bases, in that order; junction bases with no gene match: 6. The germline CDR1 and CDR2 sequences are MNHEY and SMNVEV (reference sequence). As DNA, the CDR3 is TGTGCCAGCAGCCATGCTAGCGGGAGATACGAGCAGTACTTC. It codes for CASSHASGRYEQYF.

The rearrangement joins TRBV7-2 to TRBJ1-2; the D is unclear. The CDR3 length is 16 residues. Germline V CDR1 and CDR2: SGHTA, FQGNSA. Trimming cost V 3 bases and J 5 bases, with 19 bases left between them. The CDR3 nucleotides are TGTGCCAGCAGCTTCGGAGGTACGGGCTCGGGGTATGGCTACACCTTC. Amino acid sequence: CASSFGGTGSGYGYTF.

This chain links TRBV7-2 with TRBJ1-5, with 7 bases aligning to TRBD1. CDR1 and CDR2 (germline): SGHTA, FQGNSA. V lost 2 bases and J lost 6; bases outside the gene matches: 1. The CDR3 consists of 13 residues. The CDR3 region is CASSLTGVQPQHF. The CDR3 DNA follows: TGTGCCAGCAGCTTAACAGGGGTTCAGCCCCAGCATTTT.

The chain combines TRBV20-1 with TRBJ2-5; D not certain. Per the germline V gene, CDR1 is DFQATT and CDR2 is SNEGSKA (reference sequence). There are 11 residues in the CDR3. Trimming shortened V by 4 bases and J by 5 bases, and 8 bases separated the two germline ends. The CDR3 coding sequence is TGCAGTGCTAAGGCCGGGGAGACCCAGTACTTC. Protein: CSAKAGETQYF.

The chain joins TRBV7-8 to TRBJ1-6, with 8 positions matching TRBD1. The trim removed 6 bases at V and 7 bases at J, leaving 8 bases unmatched. The CDR3 is 15 residues long. The germline CDR1 and CDR2 sequences are SGHVS and FQNEAQ. In DNA form, the CDR3 reads TGTGCCAGCAGTTTCACAGGGGGGCGAAATTCACCCCTCCACTTT. Encoded protein: CASSFTGGRNSPLHF.

V usage is TRBV12-5 and J usage is TRBJ2-3, with 12 bases fitting TRBD2. Germline CDR1 and CDR2: LGHNT and FRNRAP. The V segment lost 5 bases and the J segment 5 bases; nucleotides outside the gene matches: 8. The CDR3 extends over 16 amino acids. The CDR3 coding sequence is TGTGCTAGTGGTCCCGGGACTAGCGGGTTTGGAGATACGCAGTATTTT. Encoded protein: CASGPGTSGFGDTQYF.

The rearrangement uses TRBV19 and TRBJ2-7, with no clear D. This CDR3 has 13 amino acids. CDR1 and CDR2 from the germline V gene are LNHDA and SQIVND (reference sequence). The germline V and J ends were trimmed by 3 bases and 3 bases, with 9 bases remaining between them. The CDR3, as DNA: TGTGCCAGTAGTATGGGCTTTTTCTACGAGCAGTACTTC. This encodes CASSMGFFYEQYF.